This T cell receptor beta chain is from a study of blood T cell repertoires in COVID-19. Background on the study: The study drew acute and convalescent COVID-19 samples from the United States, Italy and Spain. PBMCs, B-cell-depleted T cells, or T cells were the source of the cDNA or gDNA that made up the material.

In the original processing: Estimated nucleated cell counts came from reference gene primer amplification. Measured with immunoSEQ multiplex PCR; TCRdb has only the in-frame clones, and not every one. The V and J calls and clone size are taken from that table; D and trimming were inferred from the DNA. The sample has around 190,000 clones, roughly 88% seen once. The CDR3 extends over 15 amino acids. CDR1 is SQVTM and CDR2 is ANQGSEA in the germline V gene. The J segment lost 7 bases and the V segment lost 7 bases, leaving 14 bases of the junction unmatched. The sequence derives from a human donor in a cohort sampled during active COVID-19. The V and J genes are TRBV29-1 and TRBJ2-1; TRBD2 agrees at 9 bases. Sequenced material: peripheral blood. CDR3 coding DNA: TGCAGCGCCGGGTGGTTGGCGGGAGGGCCTAATGAGCAGTTCTTC. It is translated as CSAGWLAGGPNEQFF.